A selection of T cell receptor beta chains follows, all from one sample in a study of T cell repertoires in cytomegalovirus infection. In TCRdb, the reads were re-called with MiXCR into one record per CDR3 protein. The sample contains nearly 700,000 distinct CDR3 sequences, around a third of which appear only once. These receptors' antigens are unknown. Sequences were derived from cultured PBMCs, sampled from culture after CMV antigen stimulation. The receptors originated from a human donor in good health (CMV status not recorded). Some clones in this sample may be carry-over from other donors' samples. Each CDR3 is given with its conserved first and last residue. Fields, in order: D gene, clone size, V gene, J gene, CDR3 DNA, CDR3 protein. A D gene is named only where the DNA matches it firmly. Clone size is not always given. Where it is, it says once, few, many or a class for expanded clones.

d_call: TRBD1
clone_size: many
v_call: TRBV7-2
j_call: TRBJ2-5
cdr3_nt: TGTGCCAGCATACCGGACAGGGGGCGTGTTGAGACCCAGTACTTC
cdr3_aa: CASIPDRGRVETQYF

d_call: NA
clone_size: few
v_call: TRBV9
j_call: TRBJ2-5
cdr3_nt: TGTGCCAGCAGCGTAGGGGTTCGGGGAGAGACCCAGTACTTC
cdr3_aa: CASSVGVRGETQYF

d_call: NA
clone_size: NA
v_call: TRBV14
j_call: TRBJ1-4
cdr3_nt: TGTGCCAGCAGCCAGGGATACGGTTGGACTAATGAAAAACTGTTTTTT
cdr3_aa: CASSQGYGWTNEKLFF

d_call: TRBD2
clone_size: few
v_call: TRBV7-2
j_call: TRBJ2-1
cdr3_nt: TGTGCCAGCAGCCCCCGACTAGCGGGGGGGCTTGAGCAGTTCTTC
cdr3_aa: CASSPRLAGGLEQFF

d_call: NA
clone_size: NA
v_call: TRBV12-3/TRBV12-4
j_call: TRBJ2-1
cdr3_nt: TGTGCCAGCAGCACCGAGGGCGTCGCCTACAATGAGCAGTTCTTC
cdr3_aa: CASSTEGVAYNEQFF

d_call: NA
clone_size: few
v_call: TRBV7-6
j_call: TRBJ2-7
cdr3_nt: TGTGCCAGCAGCCAACAGGGTTCGGCGTACGAGCAGTACTTC
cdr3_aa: CASSQQGSAYEQYF

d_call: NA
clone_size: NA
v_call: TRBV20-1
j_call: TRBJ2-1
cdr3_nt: TGCAGTGCTAGGGAGAAGGGGACGAGACTACGGTTCTTC
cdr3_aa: CSAREKGTRLRFF

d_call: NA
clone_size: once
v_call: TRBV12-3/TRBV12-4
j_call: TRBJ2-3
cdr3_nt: TGTGCCAGCAGTTTCAGTTTGGCAGATACGCAGTATTTT
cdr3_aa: CASSFSLADTQYF

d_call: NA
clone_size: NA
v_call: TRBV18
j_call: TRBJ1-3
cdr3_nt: TGTGCCACCGGGGCGTTTAACTCTGGAAACACCATATATTTT
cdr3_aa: CATGAFNSGNTIYF

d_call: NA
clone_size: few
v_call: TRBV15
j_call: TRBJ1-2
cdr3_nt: TGTGCCACCAGCAACAGGGACGGAGCAGACTATGGCTACACCTTC
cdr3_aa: CATSNRDGADYGYTF

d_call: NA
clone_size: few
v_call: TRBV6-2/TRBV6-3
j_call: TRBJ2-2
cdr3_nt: TGTGCCAGCCTCGATGTAGGCGGGGAGCTGTTTTTT
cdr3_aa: CASLDVGGELFF

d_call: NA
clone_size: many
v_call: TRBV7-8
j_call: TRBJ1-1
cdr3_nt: TGTGCCAGCACCCGGGGCCGGATCTTTGATACTGAAGCTTTCTTT
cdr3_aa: CASTRGRIFDTEAFF

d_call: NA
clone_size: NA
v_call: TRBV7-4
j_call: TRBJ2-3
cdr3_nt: TGTGCCAGCAGCGGGGGCGGGGGCACAGATACGCAGTATTTT
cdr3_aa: CASSGGGGTDTQYF

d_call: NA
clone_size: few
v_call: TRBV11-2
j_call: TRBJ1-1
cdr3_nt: TGTGCCAGCAGCCCGAGGGTTGGAAACACTGAAGCTTTCTTT
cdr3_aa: CASSPRVGNTEAFF

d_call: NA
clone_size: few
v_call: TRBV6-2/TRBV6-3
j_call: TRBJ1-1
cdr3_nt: TGTGCCAGCAGTAAGCCTATGAACACTGAAGCTTTCTTT
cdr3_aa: CASSKPMNTEAFF

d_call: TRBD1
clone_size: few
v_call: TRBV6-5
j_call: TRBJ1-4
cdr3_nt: TGTGCCAGCAGTTACGGGACAGGGGTTGAAAAACTGTTTTTT
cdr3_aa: CASSYGTGVEKLFF

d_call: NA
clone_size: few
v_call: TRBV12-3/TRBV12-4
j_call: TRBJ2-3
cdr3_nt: TGTGCCAGCAGTTTAGAGTTCCTTGCGGGTGGCGCAGATACGCAGTATTTT
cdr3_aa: CASSLEFLAGGADTQYF

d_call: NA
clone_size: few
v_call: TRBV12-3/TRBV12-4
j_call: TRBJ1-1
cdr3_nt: TGTGCCAGCAGCACCTCTACAGGGCTTGACACTGAAGCTTTCTTT
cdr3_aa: CASSTSTGLDTEAFF

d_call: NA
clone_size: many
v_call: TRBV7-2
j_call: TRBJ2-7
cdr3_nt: TGTGCCAGCAGCTTAGCGGTTGGGCAACTTATTTCCTACGAGCAGTACTTC
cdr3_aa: CASSLAVGQLISYEQYF

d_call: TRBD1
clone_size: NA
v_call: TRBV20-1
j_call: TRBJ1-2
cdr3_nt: TGCAGTGCTAGGAATCCCGGGACAGGGGATGGCTACACCTTC
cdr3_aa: CSARNPGTGDGYTF

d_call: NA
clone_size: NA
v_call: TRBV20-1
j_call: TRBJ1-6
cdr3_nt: TGCAGTGCTAGAGATGAGTGGGGGAGGCTGGCTACCCCTAGCTCCTATAATTCACCCCTCCACTTT
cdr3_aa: CSARDEWGRLATPSSYNSPLHF

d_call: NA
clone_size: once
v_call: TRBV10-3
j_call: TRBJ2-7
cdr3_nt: TGTGCCATCAGGCCGGCCGGGCCCAAATACGAGCAGTACTTC
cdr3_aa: CAIRPAGPKYEQYF

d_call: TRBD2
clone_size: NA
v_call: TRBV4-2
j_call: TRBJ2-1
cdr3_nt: TGTGCCAGCAGCCTCGTTAGAATAGGGACTAGCGGTTACAATGAGCAGTTCTTC
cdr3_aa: CASSLVRIGTSGYNEQFF

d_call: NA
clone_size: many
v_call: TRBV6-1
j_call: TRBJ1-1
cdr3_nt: TGTGCCAGCAGTGAAGTCGTGGACACTGAAGCTTTCTTT
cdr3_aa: CASSEVVDTEAFF

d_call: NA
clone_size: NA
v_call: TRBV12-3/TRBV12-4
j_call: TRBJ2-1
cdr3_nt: TGTGCCAGCAGTTCCTCACTCGGGTCAGGGGGGTCCTACAATGAGCAGTTCTTC
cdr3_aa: CASSSSLGSGGSYNEQFF

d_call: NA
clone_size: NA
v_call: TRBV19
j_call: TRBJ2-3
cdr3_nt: TGTGCCAGTAGTACTCCGACAGCCACAGATACGCAGTATTTT
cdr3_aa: CASSTPTATDTQYF

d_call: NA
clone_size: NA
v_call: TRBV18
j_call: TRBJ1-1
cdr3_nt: TGTGCCAGCTCACCCTACGCCGAGATGAACACTGAAGCTTTCTTT
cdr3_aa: CASSPYAEMNTEAFF

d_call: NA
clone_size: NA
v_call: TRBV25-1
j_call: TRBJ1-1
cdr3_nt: TGTGCCAGCAGTGGAGGTGCGGTCACTGAAGCTTTCTTT
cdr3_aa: CASSGGAVTEAFF

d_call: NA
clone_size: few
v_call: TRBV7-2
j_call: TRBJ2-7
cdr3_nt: TGTGCCAGCAGCTTAGATGGCCCCGCGATGCAGTACTTC
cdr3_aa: CASSLDGPAMQYF

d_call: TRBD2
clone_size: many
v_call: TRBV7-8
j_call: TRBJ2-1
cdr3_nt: TGTGCCAGCAGCCCTAGACTAGCGGGATCCAATGAGCAGTTCTTC
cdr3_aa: CASSPRLAGSNEQFF

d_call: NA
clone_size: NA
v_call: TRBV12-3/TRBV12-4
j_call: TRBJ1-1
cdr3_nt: TGTGCCAGCAGTCCCCCCTGGAACACTGAAGCTTTCTTT
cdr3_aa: CASSPPWNTEAFF

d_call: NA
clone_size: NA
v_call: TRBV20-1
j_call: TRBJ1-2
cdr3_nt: TGCAGTGCTACAGGGAGTAACTATGGCTACACCTTC
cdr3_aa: CSATGSNYGYTF

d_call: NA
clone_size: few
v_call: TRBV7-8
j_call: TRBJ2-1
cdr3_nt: TGTGCCAGCAGCTTATTCATGGGGCAGGGATACAATGAGCAGTTCTTC
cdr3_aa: CASSLFMGQGYNEQFF

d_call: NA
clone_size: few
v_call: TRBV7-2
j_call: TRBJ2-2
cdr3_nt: TGTGCCAGCAGCTTAGGGGCACTCACCGGGGAGCTGTTTTTT
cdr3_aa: CASSLGALTGELFF

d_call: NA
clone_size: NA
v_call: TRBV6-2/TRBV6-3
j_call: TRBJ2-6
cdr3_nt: TGTGCCAGCAGTTACACTCTAGCCCCCCCTCTAGGGCATGGGGCTGAGGCCAACGTCCTGACTTTC
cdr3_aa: CASSYTLAPPLGHGAEANVLTF

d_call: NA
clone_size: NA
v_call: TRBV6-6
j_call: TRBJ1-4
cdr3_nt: TGTGCCAGCCGACTGGGAGCAACTAATGAAAAACTGTTTTTT
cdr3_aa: CASRLGATNEKLFF

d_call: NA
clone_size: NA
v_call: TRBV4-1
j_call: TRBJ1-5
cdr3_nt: TGCGCCAGCAGCCTACGGGACGAGGGGAGCAATCAGCCCCAGCATTTT
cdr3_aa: CASSLRDEGSNQPQHF

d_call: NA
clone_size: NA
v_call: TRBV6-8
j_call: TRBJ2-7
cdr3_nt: TGTGCCAGCAGTCACCGCCAGGGTCACGAGCAGTACTTC
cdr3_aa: CASSHRQGHEQYF

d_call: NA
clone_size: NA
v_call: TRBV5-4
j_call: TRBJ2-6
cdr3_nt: TGTGCCAGCAGCTTGCGCAGGAGCTCCGGGGCCAACGTCCTGACTTTC
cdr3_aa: CASSLRRSSGANVLTF

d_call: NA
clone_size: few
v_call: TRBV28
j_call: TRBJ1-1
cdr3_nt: TGTGCCAGCAGCCCCACAGGGTATCGCACTGAAGCTTTCTTT
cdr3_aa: CASSPTGYRTEAFF

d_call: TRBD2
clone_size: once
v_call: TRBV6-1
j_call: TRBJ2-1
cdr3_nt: TGTGCCAGCAGCCGGGGGCTAGCGGGAAGAGAGCAGTTCTTC
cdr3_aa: CASSRGLAGREQFF

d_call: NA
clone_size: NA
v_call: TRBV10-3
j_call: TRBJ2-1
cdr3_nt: TGTGCCATCAGTGAGTCGGGTCCCTACAATGAGCAGTTCTTC
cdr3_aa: CAISESGPYNEQFF

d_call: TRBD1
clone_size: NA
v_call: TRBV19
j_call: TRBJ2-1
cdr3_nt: TGTGCCAGTACGCGACAGGGGGCCTACAATGAGCAGTTCTTC
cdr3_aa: CASTRQGAYNEQFF

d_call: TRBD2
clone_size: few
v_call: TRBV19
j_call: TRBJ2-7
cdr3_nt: TGTGCCAGCCGAGGACTAGCTAAATGGGGTAACGAGCAGTACTTC
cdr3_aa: CASRGLAKWGNEQYF

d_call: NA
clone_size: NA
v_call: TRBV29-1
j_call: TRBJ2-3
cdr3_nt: TGCAGCGTGAAGCGGACGGGCACAGATACGCAGTATTTT
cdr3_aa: CSVKRTGTDTQYF

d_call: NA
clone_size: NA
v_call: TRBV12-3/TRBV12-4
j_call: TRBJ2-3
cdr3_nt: TGTGCCAGCAGTTCTGGGGAAATAGCAGATACGCAGTATTTT
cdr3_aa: CASSSGEIADTQYF

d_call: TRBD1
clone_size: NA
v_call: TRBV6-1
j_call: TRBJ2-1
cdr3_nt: TGTGCCAGCAGTCCCAGGACAGGGAAGAATGAGCAGTTCTTC
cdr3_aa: CASSPRTGKNEQFF

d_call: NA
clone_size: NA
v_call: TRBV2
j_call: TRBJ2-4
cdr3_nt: TGTGCCAGCAGACTAAACATTCAGTACTTC
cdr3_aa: CASRLNIQYF

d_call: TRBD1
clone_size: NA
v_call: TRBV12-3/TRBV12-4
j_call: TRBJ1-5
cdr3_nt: TGTGCCAGCAGCCAAGCCTCAGGGGGTGTAGAGCCCCAGCATTTT
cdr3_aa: CASSQASGGVEPQHF

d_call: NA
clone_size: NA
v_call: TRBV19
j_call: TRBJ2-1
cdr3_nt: TGTGCCAGTAGTATAGCCAGGGAAAATGAGCAGTTCTTC
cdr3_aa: CASSIARENEQFF

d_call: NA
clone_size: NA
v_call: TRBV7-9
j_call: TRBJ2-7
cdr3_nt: TGTGCCAGCAGCGCCGGCGGGGAACCCTACGAGCAGTACTTC
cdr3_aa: CASSAGGEPYEQYF

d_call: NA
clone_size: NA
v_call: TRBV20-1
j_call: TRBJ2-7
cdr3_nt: TGCAGTGCTAGTAGTGGAGAGTTTCCCTACGAGCAGTACTTC
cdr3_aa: CSASSGEFPYEQYF

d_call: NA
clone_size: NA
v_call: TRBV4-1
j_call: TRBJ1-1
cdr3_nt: TGCGCCAGCACCCTAGTGGGAGGGAACACTGAAGCTTTCTTT
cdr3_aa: CASTLVGGNTEAFF

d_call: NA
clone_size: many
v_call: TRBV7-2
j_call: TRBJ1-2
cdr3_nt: TGTGCCAGCAGCCCCCGGTATGGCTACACCTTC
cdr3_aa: CASSPRYGYTF

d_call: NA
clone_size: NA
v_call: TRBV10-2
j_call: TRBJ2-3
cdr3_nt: TGCGCCAGCAGTGTTACAGTAATAGATACGCAGTATTTT
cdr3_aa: CASSVTVIDTQYF

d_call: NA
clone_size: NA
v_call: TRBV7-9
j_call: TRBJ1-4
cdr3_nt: TGTGCCAGCAGCTTAGCGTTGGGAAATCGAAAACTGTTTTTT
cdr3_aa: CASSLALGNRKLFF

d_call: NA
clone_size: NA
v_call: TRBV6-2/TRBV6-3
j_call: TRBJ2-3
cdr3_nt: TGTGCCAGCACGGAGCAGTACTTCACAGATACGCAGTATTTT
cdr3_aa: CASTEQYFTDTQYF